This TCR beta chain was sequenced in a study of blood T cell repertoires in COVID-19 (dated by TCRdb to about 2020). Notes on the research overall: Samples from collaborators originated in the United States, Italy and Spain and spanned both the acute and convalescent phases of COVID-19. The material from the prospective study consisted of cDNA or gDNA derived from T cells, B-cell-depleted T cells, or PBMCs. Subjects who had been exposed to COVID-19, were actively infected with it, or had recovered from it provided the deeply sampled blood TCRbeta repertoires that made up the dataset. The repertoires were released in a freely available public database meant as a resource for research on the immune response to SARS-CoV-2. Samples came from the ongoing ImmuneRACE study (first 160 participants) plus 1,254 subjects from 6 global collaborators. A de-identified subject ID, COVID-19 status, age in years and sex were almost always included in the sample metadata. Where HLA class I and class II types were available, the types were taken from metadata supplied by the sample provider, not from assay-based typing. Here is what the overall study found, with its caveats: Clinical and demographic metadata were provided uncurated, with the amount varying by source and participant.

TCRbeta CDR3 regions were amplified from genomic DNA by means of the immunoSEQ Assay, a bias-controlled multiplex PCR. As for the original processing: Within the assay, amplification of reference gene primers was used to estimate how many nucleated cells each sample contained. Sequence reads were collapsed and filtered to measure the absolute abundance of every unique TCRbeta CDR3 rearrangement. Productive Simpson clonality was computed per sample as the square root of Simpson's diversity index over productive rearrangements. TCRdb carries this immuneACCESS record with in-frame sequences only. Its versions omit some clonotypes, under half of them owing to an unresolved V gene in the studies checked, with the rest unexplained. V and J calls and clone size come straight from that table; D and trimming were deduced from the DNA. Here the sample has 150,000 or so clones; around 83% occur a single time. 0.99% of the sample is held by the ten biggest clonotypes.

Collaborating institutions collected whole blood in K2EDTA tubes following their own protocols. For TCRbeta analysis, collaborators shipped samples as frozen whole blood, isolated PBMCs, or DNA extracted from either of those sample types. About this clone itself: What antigen it recognizes has not been identified. No clone much larger than this one lies a single base away; base qualities are absent.

Taken from the germline V gene, the CDR1 and CDR2 loops are SGHTA and FQGNSA. V loses 5 bases, J loses 2 bases, and the germline ends lie 18 bases apart. The CDR3 holds 17 amino acids from the cysteine to the phenylalanine. Left in the record is the CDR3 DNA by itself, 51 bases read in frame from the first base. The sequence derives from a man in his late teens or twenties with acute or convalescent COVID-19. Sequencing used peripheral blood. The sequence is built from TRBV7-2 and TRBJ2-2; the D gene is perhaps TRBD2, from 8 matching bases. The CDR3: CASSRQGLVVNTGELFF. The DNA sequence is TGTGCCAGCAGCAGACAGGGACTAGTCGTCAACACCGGGGAGCTGTTTTTT.